The 18 T cell receptor beta chains below come from one sample, sequenced in a study of CD8 T cells in Susac syndrome. Random hexamers were used to reverse transcribe an amount of roughly 0.45 to 1 ug RNA. TCRdb reprocessed the immunoSEQ multiplex PCR reads with MiXCR, giving one entry per CDR3 protein. Of roughly 180,000 distinct CDR3 sequences in the sample, less than 95% were seen once. The sample was CD4+ T cells from PBMCs. These receptors were obtained from a human donor in good health.

The chain uses TRBV3-1 and TRBJ1-3, with 9 bases that match TRBD1. The CDR3 is 16 amino acids. Germline CDR1 LGHDT, CDR2 YNNKEL (reference sequence). Trimming took 3 bases from V and 4 from J; bases not matched to a gene: 7. The CDR3, as DNA: TGTGCCAGCAGCCACCGCGGGACAGGGAGCGGAAACACCATATATTTT. Protein product: CASSHRGTGSGNTIYF.

V is TRBV20-1 and J is TRBJ2-5; 11 positions agree with TRBD2. J was trimmed by 9 bases and V by 0 bases; bases with no gene match: 15. Per the germline V gene, CDR1 is DFQATT and CDR2 is SNEGSKA (reference sequence). The CDR3 covers 17 residues. The CDR3 loop reads CSARDLIRLAGKSSQYF. The CDR3 DNA sequence: TGCAGTGCTAGAGACCTTATTCGACTAGCGGGAAAGAGTTCCCAGTACTTC.

V usage is TRBV7-2 and J usage is TRBJ2-7; no definite D call. Germline CDR1 and CDR2: SGHTA and FQGNSA. V lost 3 bases, J lost 4 bases, and 13 bases lay in between. The CDR3 length is 14 residues. The CDR3 DNA reads as TGTGCCAGCAGCTTGACGTATCAAGGGTACGAGCAGTACTTC. Translation gives CASSLTYQGYEQYF.

This clonotype was recorded once. The chain combines TRBV29-1 with TRBJ1-1; D is ambiguous. The V end was cut by 4 bases, the J end by 4 bases, with 13 bases between. The CDR3 runs to 13 residues. In germline, CDR1 is SQVTM, CDR2 ANQGSEA. The CDR3 sequence: CSVAGFYITEAFF. DNA of the CDR3: TGCAGCGTTGCGGGGTTTTACATCACTGAAGCTTTCTTT.

The gene calls are TRBV29-1 and TRBJ2-1; TRBD2 aligns across 10 bases. Trimming removed 6 bases from V and 7 bases from J; junction bases left unmatched: 6. There are 13 residues in the CDR3. Germline V gene sequence: CDR1 SQVTM, CDR2 ANQGSEA. CDR3 DNA sequence: TGCAGCGTCGCGGGACTAGCGAGGAATGAGCAGTTCTTC. Its translation: CSVAGLARNEQFF.

This chain uses TRBV23-1 with TRBJ2-3, with 10 nucleotides matching TRBD2. TRBV23-1 is reported as an ORF; its role is uncertain. J lost 6 bases, V lost 3 bases, and 3 bases had no gene match. The CDR3 totals 14 residues. This CDR3 is CASSQSSGSDTQYF. Here the CDR3 DNA reads TGCGCCAGCAGTCAGTCTAGCGGGAGCGATACGCAGTATTTT.

This chain uses TRBV18 with TRBJ2-3, with D uncertain. Germline V gene sequence: CDR1 KGHSH, CDR2 LQKENI. Trimming cost V 5 bases and J 1 base, with 10 bases left between them. This CDR3 is built from 14 residues. The CDR3 DNA sequence: TGTGCCAGCTCAACGTACTACCGCACAGATACGCAGTATTTT. It specifies CASSTYYRTDTQYF.

V is TRBV2 and J is TRBJ2-7; the D is unclear. V was trimmed by 4 bases and J by 2 bases, leaving 9 bases between them. Germline CDR1 reads SNHLY; CDR2 reads FYNNEI. The CDR3 runs 13 residues. The CDR3 DNA is TGTGCCAGCAGTGGTGGTGGGACCTACGAGCAGTACTTC. Its translation: CASSGGGTYEQYF.

The chain joins TRBV19 to TRBJ1-4; D ambiguous. Germline V gene data show CDR1 as LNHDA and CDR2 as SQIVND (reference sequence). The V end lost 4 bases, the J end lost 6 bases, and 12 bases lay between the germline ends. The CDR3 spans 14 residues. CDR3 loop: CASSSPGRDEKLFF. The CDR3 nucleotides read TGTGCCAGTAGTAGTCCCGGTAGAGATGAAAAACTGTTTTTT.

This chain uses TRBV20-1 with TRBJ1-5; D perhaps matches TRBD1 (5 bases). The CDR3 consists of 16 residues. Germline CDR1 reads DFQATT; CDR2 reads SNEGSKA (reference sequence). V dropped 0 bases and J dropped 0 bases, with 12 bases sitting between them. The CDR3 loop reads CSARDSTGYSNQPQHF. The CDR3 nucleotides are TGCAGTGCTAGAGATTCCACAGGTTATAGCAATCAGCCCCAGCATTTT.

This clonotype was counted a single time. The gene calls are TRBV6-5 and TRBJ1-2; no reliable D call. This CDR3 comprises 13 residues. From germline, CDR1 is MNHEY and CDR2 SVGAGI. Trimming removed 6 bases at V and 3 bases at J, with 11 bases between. The CDR3 DNA reads as TGTGCCAGCAGCTACCAGGACGACTATGGCTACACCTTC. It codes for CASSYQDDYGYTF.

This chain connects TRBV27 to TRBJ2-7; D gene uncertain. In germline, CDR1 is MNHEY, CDR2 SMNVEV (reference sequence). This CDR3 spans 16 amino acids. Trimming pared 6 bases from V and 0 bases from J, leaving 18 bases between. The DNA of the CDR3 is TGTGCCAGCAGGAGTACCGTAACTCCCTCCTCCTACGAGCAGTACTTC. Protein product: CASRSTVTPSSYEQYF.

The chain couples TRBV4-2 to TRBJ2-1; TRBD2 matches at 7 bases. Germline CDR1 and CDR2: LGHNA and YNFKEQ. The length of the CDR3 is 14 residues. V gave up 3 bases and J gave up 6 bases; unmatched junction bases: 5. CDR3: CASSHGLGGNEQFF. As DNA, the CDR3 is TGTGCCAGCAGCCACGGACTAGGCGGCAATGAGCAGTTCTTC.

The chain is built from TRBV3-1 and TRBJ2-5; 8 nucleotides align to TRBD2. The CDR3 sequence is 15 residues long. Per the germline V gene, CDR1 is LGHDT and CDR2 is YNNKEL (reference sequence). Trimming at V came to 2 bases and at J to 5 bases, leaving 7 bases not matched to a gene. The CDR3 nucleotides are TGTGCCAGCAGCCAAAGAGGTCCGGGGGGGGAGACCCAGTACTTC. It specifies CASSQRGPGGETQYF.

The rearrangement uses TRBV29-1 and TRBJ1-5, with a weak D call TRBD1 (6 bases). V lost 4 bases and J 6 bases, leaving 13 bases between the germline ends. Germline V lookup: CDR1 SQVTM, CDR2 ANQGSEA. CDR3 size: 13 residues. The CDR3 region has the DNA TGCAGCGTTGGGGGGCAGGGAAGTCAGCCCCAGCATTTT. Translating it yields CSVGGQGSQPQHF.

The chain links TRBV6-5 to TRBJ1-5; the match to TRBD1 covers 8 bases. Trimming took 6 bases from V and 6 from J; bases not matched to a gene: 10. Germline CDR1 and CDR2: MNHEY and SVGAGI. This CDR3 contains 15 residues. CDR3: CASSRDRWGRQPQHF. The CDR3 nucleotides are TGTGCCAGCAGCCGGGACAGGTGGGGACGTCAGCCCCAGCATTTT.

This chain connects TRBV30 to TRBJ2-1, with 9 bases that match TRBD1. Germline V CDR1 and CDR2: GTSNPN, SVGIG (reference sequence). V shed 2 bases, J shed 5 bases, and the junction held 1 base outside the gene matches. The CDR3 sequence is 13 residues long. The CDR3 sequence is CAWSWTGDNEQFF. CDR3 DNA: TGTGCCTGGAGTTGGACAGGGGACAATGAGCAGTTCTTC.

This clonotype was picked up one time. This sequence joins TRBV11-2 and TRBJ2-1; D gene unclear. The CDR3 length is 14 residues. V was cut by 1 base and J by 7 bases, with 11 bases left in between. Germline lookup yields CDR1 SGHAT and CDR2 FQNNGV. This chain's CDR3 is CASSLGISSNEQFF. CDR3 nucleotide sequence: TGTGCCAGCAGCTTAGGAATTAGTTCTAATGAGCAGTTCTTC.